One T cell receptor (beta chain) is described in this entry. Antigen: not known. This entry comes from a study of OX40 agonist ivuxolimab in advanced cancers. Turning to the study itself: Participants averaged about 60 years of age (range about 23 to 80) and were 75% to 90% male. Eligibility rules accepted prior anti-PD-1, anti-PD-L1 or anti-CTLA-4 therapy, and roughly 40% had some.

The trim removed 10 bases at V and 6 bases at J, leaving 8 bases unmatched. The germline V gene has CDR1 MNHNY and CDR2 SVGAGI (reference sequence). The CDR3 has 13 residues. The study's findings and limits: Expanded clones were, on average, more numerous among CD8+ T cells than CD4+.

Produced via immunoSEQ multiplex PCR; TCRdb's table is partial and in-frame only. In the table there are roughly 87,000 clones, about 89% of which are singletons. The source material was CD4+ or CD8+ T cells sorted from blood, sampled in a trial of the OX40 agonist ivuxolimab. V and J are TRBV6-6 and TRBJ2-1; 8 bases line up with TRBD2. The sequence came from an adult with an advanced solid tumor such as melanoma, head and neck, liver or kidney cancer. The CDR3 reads CAISGTSFNEQFF. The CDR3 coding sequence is TGTGCCATCTCCGGGACTAGTTTCAATGAGCAGTTCTTC.